The rows below give T cell receptor beta chains drawn from one sample of a study of response to subunit inactivated influenza vaccine. TCRdb re-derived calls from the RT-PCR reads in MiXCR, one entry per CDR3 protein. The data hold roughly 500,000 distinct CDR3 sequences, with 20% to 25% observed a single time. This sample also belongs to another study, concerning T cells expressing NK-cell markers.

The source was CD4+ T cells sorted from PBMCs, collected 11 to 12 days after vaccination. The receptors derive from a man in his forties or fifties who received an inactivated influenza vaccine. Each CDR3 is given with its conserved first and last residue. D genes are given only for firm matches. A row's size may be missing; if present it is once, few, many or a size class.

J: TRBJ2-5
V: TRBV7-8
D: .
size: .
CDR3: CASSPAGGGSETQYF
DNA: TGTGCCAGCAGCCCCGCCGGTGGAGGATCAGAGACCCAGTACTTC

J: TRBJ2-4
V: TRBV12-3/TRBV12-4
D: .
size: .
CDR3: CASSLKGGPLAKNIQYF
DNA: TGTGCCAGCAGTTTAAAGGGGGGACCTCTAGCCAAAAACATTCAGTACTTC

J: TRBJ2-3
V: TRBV20-1
D: TRBD2
size: few
CDR3: CSAHGAGGDTQYF
DNA: TGCAGTGCCCATGGAGCGGGAGGGGATACGCAGTATTTT

J: TRBJ2-7
V: TRBV7-2
D: TRBD2
size: .
CDR3: CASSLLAGGLTYEQYF
DNA: TGTGCCAGCAGCTTGCTAGCGGGAGGACTCACCTACGAGCAGTACTTC

J: TRBJ1-5
V: TRBV29-1
D: .
size: .
CDR3: CSVEDGSEPQHF
DNA: TGCAGCGTTGAAGATGGGTCTGAGCCCCAGCATTTT

J: TRBJ2-6
V: TRBV20-1
D: TRBD1
size: few
CDR3: CSARDRTNSGANVLTF
DNA: TGCAGTGCTCGGGACAGAACGAACTCTGGGGCCAACGTCCTGACTTTC

J: TRBJ1-5
V: TRBV30
D: .
size: few
CDR3: CAWSMGQGGNQPQHF
DNA: TGTGCCTGGAGTATGGGGCAGGGAGGCAATCAGCCCCAGCATTTT

J: TRBJ1-4
V: TRBV20-1
D: .
size: few
CDR3: CSARDLSETNEKLFF
DNA: TGCAGTGCTAGAGATTTATCGGAGACTAATGAAAAACTGTTTTTT

J: TRBJ1-2
V: TRBV25-1
D: .
size: few
CDR3: CLNRDTQSHGYTF
DNA: TGTTTAAATCGGGACACCCAGAGTCATGGCTACACCTTC

J: TRBJ2-1
V: TRBV27
D: TRBD2
size: few
CDR3: CASRRTSGGAIHNEQFF
DNA: TGTGCCAGCAGGAGGACTAGCGGGGGGGCGATTCACAATGAGCAGTTCTTC

J: TRBJ2-5
V: TRBV5-1
D: .
size: .
CDR3: CASSFSVIQETQYF
DNA: TGCGCCAGCAGCTTCTCAGTAATACAAGAGACCCAGTACTTC

J: TRBJ1-2
V: TRBV7-9
D: .
size: few
CDR3: CASSNQDSSGGYTF
DNA: TGTGCCAGCAGCAACCAGGACAGTTCAGGCGGCTACACCTTC

J: TRBJ1-5
V: TRBV5-5
D: TRBD1
size: few
CDR3: CASSAVGTGLGQPQHF
DNA: TGTGCCAGCAGCGCAGTTGGGACAGGGCTCGGTCAGCCCCAGCATTTT

J: TRBJ2-1
V: TRBV18
D: .
size: few
CDR3: CASSPRRLVHEQFF
DNA: TGTGCCAGCTCACCACGAAGATTGGTCCATGAGCAGTTCTTC

J: TRBJ2-7
V: TRBV29-1
D: TRBD2
size: .
CDR3: CSAGLAGVNEQYF
DNA: TGCAGCGCCGGACTAGCGGGGGTCAACGAGCAGTACTTC

J: TRBJ2-5
V: TRBV5-6
D: TRBD1
size: .
CDR3: CASSLISDRRQETQYF
DNA: TGTGCCAGCAGCTTGATCTCGGACAGGAGACAAGAGACCCAGTACTTC

J: TRBJ2-3
V: TRBV28
D: TRBD2
size: .
CDR3: CASSLPLAGTDTQYF
DNA: TGTGCCAGCAGCCTCCCACTAGCGGGAACAGATACGCAGTATTTT

J: TRBJ1-1
V: TRBV2
D: TRBD1
size: .
CDR3: CASSLTGTGYTEAFF
DNA: TGTGCCAGCAGTTTGACCGGGACAGGGTACACTGAAGCTTTCTTT

J: TRBJ1-2
V: TRBV25-1
D: .
size: .
CDR3: CASRGYSTYGYTF
DNA: TGTGCCAGCAGGGGATACTCGACGTATGGCTACACCTTC

J: TRBJ2-1
V: TRBV20-1
D: TRBD2
size: few
CDR3: CSARLTREGSYNEQFF
DNA: TGCAGTGCTAGATTAACGCGGGAGGGATCCTACAATGAGCAGTTCTTC

J: TRBJ1-2
V: TRBV6-1
D: .
size: few
CDR3: CASSENSNYGYTF
DNA: TGTGCCAGCAGTGAAAACTCTAACTATGGCTACACCTTC

J: TRBJ2-7
V: TRBV29-1
D: TRBD1
size: .
CDR3: CSVLPGGLGYEQYF
DNA: TGCAGCGTCCTCCCAGGGGGTTTAGGGTACGAGCAGTACTTC

J: TRBJ2-1
V: TRBV6-1
D: TRBD1
size: .
CDR3: CASSAQGAVSEQFF
DNA: TGTGCCAGCAGTGCGCAGGGGGCAGTTTCCGAGCAGTTCTTC

J: TRBJ2-1
V: TRBV27
D: TRBD1
size: .
CDR3: CASSPDRVGRNEQFF
DNA: TGTGCCAGCAGTCCCGACAGGGTTGGGCGCAATGAGCAGTTCTTC

J: TRBJ2-1
V: TRBV4-2
D: .
size: .
CDR3: CASSHERSSYNEQFF
DNA: TGTGCCAGCAGCCACGAGCGGAGCTCCTACAATGAGCAGTTCTTC

J: TRBJ1-4
V: TRBV30
D: TRBD1
size: .
CDR3: CAWSTTTGRGEKLFF
DNA: TGTGCCTGGAGTACAACGACAGGGAGGGGTGAAAAACTGTTTTTT

J: TRBJ2-3
V: TRBV11-2
D: .
size: many
CDR3: CASSLDRDTQYF
DNA: TGCGCCAGCAGCCTCGACCGAGATACGCAGTATTTT

J: TRBJ1-2
V: TRBV6-2/TRBV6-3
D: .
size: .
CDR3: CASIKTGTSYGYTF
DNA: TGTGCCAGCATAAAAACAGGGACATCTTATGGCTACACCTTC

J: TRBJ2-7
V: TRBV7-2
D: .
size: few
CDR3: CASSSSAFKEQYF
DNA: TGTGCCAGCAGCTCCTCAGCCTTCAAGGAGCAGTACTTC

J: TRBJ2-3
V: TRBV15
D: TRBD1
size: .
CDR3: CATRMRQGWPDTQYF
DNA: TGTGCCACCAGGATGAGACAGGGGTGGCCAGATACGCAGTATTTT

J: TRBJ1-1
V: TRBV7-2
D: .
size: .
CDR3: CASSFASNTEAFF
DNA: TGTGCCAGCAGCTTTGCTTCTAACACTGAAGCTTTCTTT